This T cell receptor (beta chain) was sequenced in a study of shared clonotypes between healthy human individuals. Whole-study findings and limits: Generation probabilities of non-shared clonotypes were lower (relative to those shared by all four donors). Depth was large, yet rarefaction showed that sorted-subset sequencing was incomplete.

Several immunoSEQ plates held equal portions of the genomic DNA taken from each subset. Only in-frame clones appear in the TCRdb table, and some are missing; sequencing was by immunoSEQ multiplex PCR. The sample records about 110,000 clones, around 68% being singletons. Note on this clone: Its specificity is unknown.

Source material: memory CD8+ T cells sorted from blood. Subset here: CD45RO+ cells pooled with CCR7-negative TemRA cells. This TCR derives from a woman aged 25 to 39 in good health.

This chain's CDR3 is CASSADGTAGNTIYF. CDR3 nucleotides: TGTGCCAGCAGCGCGGACGGGACAGCTGGAAACACCATATATTTT. The V gene is TRBV11-2, the J gene TRBJ1-3; 7 positions match TRBD1. The CDR3 has 15 amino acids. Germline values: CDR1 SGHAT, CDR2 FQNNGV. V lost 5 bases and J lost 2; bases outside the gene matches: 6.